The clone carrying this T cell receptor beta chain was counted a few times. Its cognate antigen is unknown. The data derive from a study of early T cells in non-severe SARS-CoV-2 infection. Overall study: Sequenced bulk RNA came from whole blood that was unsorted, and chains were unpaired.

The study, taken as a whole, reports: The study's VDJdb matching favored anti-spike CD8 responses and missed private and CD4 specificities.

Germline trimming cut 5 bases from V and 10 bases from J; bases unmatched to any gene: 5. The CDR3 loop spans 12 amino acids. Germline values: CDR1 LGHNT, CDR2 FRNRAP. Individual cDNA molecules received unique molecular identifiers. TCRdb ran MiXCR on the 5' RACE reads and lists one entry per CDR3 protein. The data show just over 65,000 distinct CDR3 sequences, roughly 13% seen once. This chain links TRBV12-5 with TRBJ2-1; TRBD2 matches at 7 bases. The specimen was whole blood. This TCR was recovered from an adult who was a healthcare worker with PCR-confirmed SARS-CoV-2 infection or an uninfected control (not recorded which). The CDR3 coding sequence is TGTGCTAGTGGTAGCGGGACCGAGGAGCAGTTCTTC. It codes for CASGSGTEEQFF.